These 15 T cell receptor beta chains originate from one sample sequenced in a study of siplizumab effects on memory and regulatory T cells. Some clones are missing from TCRdb's copy, which holds only in-frame ones; the method was immunoSEQ multiplex PCR. The data contain roughly 100,000 clones, over 95% of them seen just once; the ten biggest clones take up 0.031%. Sequences were obtained from naive CD4+ T cells sorted from blood. These receptors originate from a human donor in good health.

The chain recombines TRBV5-4 with TRBJ1-2; 11 bases are shared with TRBD1. V lost 4 bases, J lost 0 bases, and 8 bases stayed unmatched. The germline V gene has CDR1 SGHNT and CDR2 YYREEE (reference sequence). This CDR3 spans 17 amino acids. The CDR3 loop is CASSMDRGRGANYGYTF. The CDR3 DNA is TGTGCCAGCAGCATGGACAGGGGGCGGGGAGCTAACTATGGCTACACCTTC.

This chain joins TRBV7-9 and TRBJ1-4; no firm D call. The V gene lost 3 bases and the J gene lost 5 bases, with 4 bases spanning the gap. The CDR3 is 12 residues long. Germline CDR1 and CDR2: SEHNR and FQNEAQ (reference sequence). The CDR3 loop reads CASSLANEKLFF. The CDR3 DNA reads as TGTGCCAGCAGCTTGGCGAATGAAAAACTGTTTTTT.

V is TRBV28 and J is TRBJ1-2, with TRBD1 identical over 10 bases. Germline V gene lookup returns CDR1 MDHEN and CDR2 SYDVKM. The CDR3 is made up of 14 amino acids. The V and J ends lost 5 bases and 6 bases, in that order; junction bases with no gene match: 6. This chain's CDR3 is CASSPAGTGDGYTF. The CDR3 DNA is TGTGCCAGCAGTCCCGCTGGGACAGGGGATGGCTACACCTTC.

The chain employs TRBV25-1 and TRBJ2-3, with D uncertain. The germline V gene has CDR1 MGHDK and CDR2 SYGVNS. There are 15 residues in the CDR3. Trimming removed 1 base at V and 0 bases at J, with 8 bases between. In DNA form, the CDR3 reads TGTGCCAGCAGTGAATCCCGGTTAAGCACAGATACGCAGTATTTT. It specifies CASSESRLSTDTQYF.

This clone was recorded only once. CDR3 region: CASSPGQVGGYTF. CDR3 sequence (DNA): TGTGCCAGCAGCCCCGGGCAAGTAGGTGGCTACACCTTC. The V call is TRBV6-5, the J call TRBJ1-2; no firm D call. This CDR3 has 13 residues. The germline V gene encodes CDR1 MNHEY and CDR2 SVGAGI. Trimming stripped 6 bases from V and 7 bases from J, with 15 bases between.

The chain joins TRBV7-6 to TRBJ2-7; tentatively, D is TRBD1 or TRBD2 (5 bases each). V dropped 6 bases and J dropped 3 bases, with 18 bases sitting between them. Germline V gene sequence: CDR1 SGHVS, CDR2 FNYEAQ. The CDR3 runs 15 residues. The CDR3 reads CASSHTGTLGYEQYF. CDR3 nucleotide sequence: TGTGCCAGCAGTCATACCGGGACCTTGGGCTACGAGCAGTACTTC.

V is TRBV9 and J is TRBJ1-1; 10 bases align to TRBD1. The V segment lost 3 bases and the J segment 5 bases; nucleotides outside the gene matches: 7. In germline, CDR1 is SGDLS, CDR2 YYNGEE. The CDR3 is 15 residues long. The CDR3 sequence is CASSARDRGLTEAFF. CDR3 DNA: TGTGCCAGCAGCGCCCGGGACAGGGGATTAACTGAAGCTTTCTTT.

A note on this clone: Other DNA sequences in this specimen translate into the identical CDR3. The chain carries TRBV7-9 and TRBJ2-5, with TRBD2 matching over 12 bases. Germline trimming cut 1 base from V and 2 bases from J; bases unmatched to any gene: 2. Germline V CDR1 and CDR2: SEHNR, FQNEAQ (reference sequence). This CDR3 is built from 16 residues. CDR3 protein: CASSLGLAGGQETQYF. The CDR3 nucleotides are TGTGCCAGCAGCTTAGGGCTAGCGGGGGGGCAAGAGACCCAGTACTTC.

This clone has a single count. A junction boundary mismatches the germline segment, possibly from a read error. J is TRBJ1-1 and V is TRBV20-1, with a possible D match to TRBD1 (5 bases). Germline V CDR1 and CDR2: DFQATT, SNEGSKA (reference sequence). The CDR3 contains 11 residues. The CDR3: CSASKGPDAFF. As DNA, the CDR3 is TGCAGTGCTAGTAAGGGGCCTGACGCTTTCTTT.

V usage is TRBV6-4 and J usage is TRBJ2-1, with 7 positions matching TRBD2. The CDR3 sequence is 15 residues long. Germline assignment: CDR1 MRHNA and CDR2 SNTAGT. The trim removed 6 bases at V and 3 bases at J, leaving 8 bases unmatched. CDR3 region: CASSPLGGIYNEQFF. CDR3 bases: TGTGCCAGCAGCCCCCTGGGGGGGATCTACAATGAGCAGTTCTTC.

This clone has only one observation. V is TRBV2 and J is TRBJ2-5; D gene unclear. Germline V gene data show CDR1 as SNHLY and CDR2 as FYNNEI. This CDR3 contains 14 residues. The V and J ends lost 5 bases and 1 base respectively, with 11 bases between them. The CDR3 loop reads CASSLSTVQETQYF. The CDR3 bases are TGTGCCAGCAGTCTTTCAACCGTCCAAGAGACCCAGTACTTC.

The chain uses TRBV4-1 and TRBJ1-2; TRBD1 is a possible D gene (5 bases). The CDR3 totals 14 residues. Germline V lookup: CDR1 MGHRA, CDR2 YSYEKL. Trimming took off 0 bases at V and 5 bases at J, with 10 bases between the two ends. DNA for the CDR3: TGCGCCAGCAGCCAAGAGGGTCCAGGGTATGGCTACACCTTC. Its protein product is CASSQEGPGYGYTF.

The chain has TRBV5-6 and TRBJ1-3, with a tentative D call TRBD1 (6 bases). CDR3 length equals 15 residues. Germline CDR1 and CDR2: SGHDT and YYEEEE. V shed 4 bases and J shed 1 base, with 12 bases lying between them. Here the CDR3 reads CASSTPTGSGNTIYF. CDR3 coding DNA: TGTGCCAGCAGCACCCCCACAGGGTCTGGAAACACCATATATTTT.

The chain carries TRBV7-3 and TRBJ1-1; D unresolved. V lost 4 bases, J lost 0 bases, and 12 bases lay in between. Per the germline V gene, CDR1 is SGHTA and CDR2 is FQGTGA. This CDR3 is 15 amino acids long. As DNA, the CDR3 is TGTGCCAGCAGCTCCCGGATCGGGCTGAACACTGAAGCTTTCTTT. Its translation is CASSSRIGLNTEAFF.

The J gene is TRBJ2-1, the V gene TRBV5-1; 11 bases match TRBD2. Germline assignment: CDR1 SGHRS and CDR2 YFSETQ. The length of the CDR3 is 15 residues. With V trimmed by 4 bases and J by 5 bases, 5 bases remained unmatched. The CDR3 region is CASSQGTSGHNEQFF. In nucleotides, the CDR3 is TGCGCCAGCAGCCAAGGGACTAGCGGTCACAATGAGCAGTTCTTC.